The next 23 T cell receptor beta chains were all read from a single sample in a study of T cell responses to AZD1222 COVID-19 vaccine. Profiled with immunoSEQ multiplex PCR; TCRdb holds only in-frame clones, not every one. The table includes tens of thousands of clones, around three quarters detected once. The specimen comprised peripheral blood, sampled 28 days after the second AZD1222 dose. These receptors all stem from an adult who received the AZD1222 COVID-19 vaccine.

The V call is TRBV2, the J call TRBJ1-1, with TRBD1 as a possible D gene (5 bases). Germline loops: CDR1 SNHLY, CDR2 FYNNEI. The CDR3 is 12 residues long. As DNA, the CDR3 is TGTGCGTGCGGGGGGGGTAACACTGAAGCTTTCTTT. Residues: CACGGGNTEAFF.

The chain combines TRBV6-2 or TRBV6-3 with TRBJ2-1; D gene ambiguous. The CDR3 runs 15 residues. Germline V CDR1 and CDR2: MNHEY, SVGEGT. The V end was cut by 6 bases, the J end by 1 base, with 13 bases between. In DNA, the CDR3 is TGTGCCAGCAGCTCTCCCCCGGATTCCTACAATGAGCAGTTCTTC. Its translation is CASSSPPDSYNEQFF.

This clone was seen only a few times. The junction shows a germline mismatch at one end, possibly a read error. This sequence joins TRBV11-2 and TRBJ1-6; no firm D call. CDR3 length: 15 amino acids. The germline CDR1 and CDR2 sequences are SGHAT and FQNNGV. CDR3 DNA: TGTGCCAGCAGCTTAGCCGGGTCCTTTAATTCACCCCTCCACTTT. Its protein is CASSLAGSFNSPLHF. The full variable domain, its missing parts supplied by reference TRBV11-2 and TRBJ1-6, is EAGVAQSPRYKIIEKRQSVAFWCNPISGHATLYWYQQILGQGPKLLIQFQNNGVVDDSQLPKDRFSAERLKGVDSTLKIQPAKLEDSAVYLCASSLAGSFNSPLHFGNGTRLTVT.

The V call is TRBV6-6, the J call TRBJ1-4; 7 bases align to TRBD1. V dropped 5 bases and J dropped 13; count of bases not matched to a gene: 7. CDR3 length equals 12 residues. Germline loops: CDR1 MNHNY, CDR2 SVGAGI (reference sequence). CDR3 loop: CASSLPQGGLFF. CDR3 sequence (DNA): TGTGCCAGCAGTCTACCCCAGGGGGGACTGTTTTTT.

This clone was observed once. V and J are TRBV28 and TRBJ2-7; 10 nucleotides match TRBD2. Losses at the gene ends were 4 bases for V and 2 bases for J; bases not matched to a gene: 5. Germline-derived CDR1 and CDR2 are MDHEN and SYDVKM. This CDR3 comprises 15 residues. In DNA, the CDR3 is TGTGCCAGCAGTTCGCCTAGCGGGGGCCCCTACGAGCAGTACTTC. It encodes CASSSPSGGPYEQYF.

This rearrangement joins TRBV7-2 to TRBJ2-7; D possibly matches TRBD1 or TRBD2 (5 bases each). V lost 3 bases to trimming and J lost 1 base, with 7 bases between them. Germline CDR1 reads SGHTA; CDR2 reads FQGNSA. The CDR3 runs 13 residues. The DNA for the CDR3 is TGTGCCAGCAGCTTCGGGGCTTCCTACGAGCAGTACTTC. Amino acid sequence: CASSFGASYEQYF.

The J gene is TRBJ2-3, the V gene TRBV24-1, with 8 bases fitting TRBD2. The CDR3 has 15 residues. Trimming removed 3 bases from V and 6 bases from J; junction bases left unmatched: 7. CDR1 and CDR2 from the germline V gene are KGHDR and SFDVKD. The CDR3 region is CATSDASGSGDTQYF. CDR3 bases: TGTGCCACCAGTGATGCTAGCGGGTCAGGGGATACGCAGTATTTT.

This chain joins TRBV6-2 or TRBV6-3 and TRBJ1-5, with 7 bases that match TRBD1. Germline CDR1 is MNHEY and CDR2 is SVGEGT. This CDR3 spans 14 amino acids. V shed 4 bases and J 2 bases; nucleotides not matched to a gene: 2. CDR3 sequence (DNA): TGTGCCAGCAGTTTAGACAGGGGCAATCAGCCCCAGCATTTT. It encodes CASSLDRGNQPQHF.

J is TRBJ1-2 and V is TRBV7-8; D may be TRBD1 (5 bases). The length of the CDR3 is 16 residues. Germline CDR1 reads SGHVS; CDR2 reads FQNEAQ. The V gene lost 1 base and the J gene lost 2 bases, with 14 bases spanning the gap. CDR3 bases: TGTGCCAGCAGCTTAGTGGCCGGGGCTTTAAACTATGGCTACACCTTC. It specifies CASSLVAGALNYGYTF.

The chain joins TRBV9 to TRBJ1-1; no clear D. CDR1 and CDR2 from the germline V gene are SGDLS and YYNGEE. The length of the CDR3 is 13 residues. V dropped 1 base and J dropped 6 bases, with 10 bases sitting between them. The DNA of the CDR3 is TGTGCCAGCAGCGTAAAGGGAAGGGCTGAAGCTTTCTTT. It translates to CASSVKGRAEAFF.

The V call is TRBV3-1 (or the pseudogene TRBV3-2), the J call TRBJ2-3; a possible D gene is TRBD1 (5 bases). V lost 2 bases to trimming and J lost 0 bases, with 12 bases between them. Germline assignment: CDR1 LGHDT and CDR2 YNNKEL (reference sequence). The CDR3 has 16 residues. CDR3 sequence reads: CASSQRGAVSTDTQYF. DNA for the CDR3: TGTGCCAGCAGCCAAAGGGGCGCGGTTAGCACAGATACGCAGTATTTT.

The chain uses TRBV10-2 and TRBJ1-6; 9 bases agree with TRBD1. The CDR3 covers 21 residues. Per the germline V gene, CDR1 is WSHSY and CDR2 is SAAADI. V dropped 3 bases and J dropped 3; count of bases not matched to a gene: 18. The CDR3 DNA is TGCGCCAGCAGTGACCCCGACAGGGGGTTCTTAAAAGAACTCTATAATTCACCCCTCCACTTT. The encoded protein is CASSDPDRGFLKELYNSPLHF.

This chain links TRBV3-1 (or the pseudogene TRBV3-2) with TRBJ1-4; D is ambiguous. The CDR3 runs to 15 residues. Trimming removed 5 bases at V and 4 bases at J, with 14 bases between. Germline CDR1 is LGHDT and CDR2 is YNNKEL (reference sequence). DNA for the CDR3: TGTGCCAGCAGCTCGCTGGGAAAACGTAATGAAAAACTGTTTTTT. Translation gives CASSSLGKRNEKLFF.

The gene calls are TRBV19 and TRBJ1-2; no firm D call. Germline assignment: CDR1 LNHDA and CDR2 SQIVND (reference sequence). The CDR3 is made up of 13 amino acids. Trimming removed 2 bases from V and 2 bases from J, with 6 bases in between. This CDR3 reads CASSINGNYGYTF. The CDR3, as DNA: TGTGCCAGTAGTATAAACGGAAACTATGGCTACACCTTC.

The chain is built from TRBV5-1 and TRBJ1-4, with D uncertain. Trimming removed 1 base at V and 6 bases at J, with 10 bases between. The CDR3 loop spans 14 amino acids. Germline assignment: CDR1 SGHRS and CDR2 YFSETQ. The CDR3 coding sequence is TGCGCCAGCAGCTTGAGAGGTTATGATGAAAAACTGTTTTTT. It translates to CASSLRGYDEKLFF.

The genes are TRBV21-1 and TRBJ2-5; the table's D call, TRBD2, has no DNA check behind it. TRBV21-1 corresponds to a pseudogene. The CDR3 is 14 residues long. This CDR3 reads CASSKVTPGETQYF. CDR3 sequence (DNA): TGTGCCAGCAGCAAAGTTACCCCCGGGGAGACCCAGTACTTC.

This clone occurred once. The rearrangement uses TRBV5-4 and TRBJ2-3; 8 positions match TRBD1. The CDR3 is 16 amino acids. Germline assignment: CDR1 SGHNT and CDR2 YYREEE (reference sequence). The V segment lost 2 bases and the J segment 1 base; nucleotides outside the gene matches: 6. CDR3 nucleotide sequence: TGTGCCAGCAGCTTTCGTTGGGACAGGCGCACAGATACGCAGTATTTT. The encoded protein is CASSFRWDRRTDTQYF.

Only a few counts were recorded for this clone. V gene TRBV5-4 combines with J gene TRBJ2-2; 10 nucleotides match TRBD2. This CDR3 spans 17 amino acids. Trimming cost V 2 bases and J 4 bases; bases outside gene matches: 8. The germline CDR1 and CDR2 sequences are SGHNT and YYREEE (reference sequence). The CDR3 spells CASSFSGGAVGTGELFF. CDR3 coding DNA: TGTGCCAGCAGCTTCAGCGGGGGGGCCGTGGGCACCGGGGAGCTGTTTTTT.

This clone was seen just once. The chain couples TRBV20-1 to TRBJ2-2; a weak D match, TRBD2 (6 bases). The germline V and J ends were trimmed by 3 bases and 0 bases, with 11 bases remaining between them. The germline CDR1 and CDR2 sequences are DFQATT and SNEGSKA (reference sequence). CDR3 size: 15 residues. CDR3 protein: CSASLRGTNTGELFF. The CDR3 region has the DNA TGCAGTGCTAGTTTGCGGGGTACGAACACCGGGGAGCTGTTTTTT.

The rearrangement uses TRBV27 and TRBJ1-4; tentative D call: TRBD1 (6 bases). The CDR3 has 15 residues. The germline V gene encodes CDR1 MNHEY and CDR2 SMNVEV (reference sequence). The ends were cut back, 1 base at V and 4 bases at J, with 10 bases in the middle. The CDR3 DNA reads as TGTGCCAGCAGTTTATGGGCAGGGGTTAATGAAAAACTGTTTTTT. Its translation: CASSLWAGVNEKLFF.

The chain is built from TRBV5-8 and TRBJ2-5; D not certain. Germline V gene data show CDR1 as SGHTS and CDR2 as YDEGEE. Trimming removed 2 bases from V and 4 bases from J, with 3 bases in between. The CDR3 extends over 11 amino acids. CDR3 sequence (DNA): TGTGCCAGCAGCTTAGTAGAGACCCAGTACTTC. Its protein is CASSLVETQYF.

This chain uses TRBV28 with TRBJ2-7; D is perhaps TRBD1 or TRBD2 (5 bases each). V was clipped by 2 bases and J by 5 bases, with 16 bases between them. The CDR3 loop spans 15 amino acids. CDR1 is MDHEN, CDR2 SYDVKM, per germline. The CDR3 loop reads CASSLRGVVENEQYF. The CDR3 nucleotides are TGTGCCAGCAGTTTACGGGGCGTCGTAGAGAACGAGCAGTACTTC.

The V and J genes are TRBV7-9 and TRBJ1-6; D unclear. CDR1 is SEHNR, CDR2 FQNEAQ, per germline (reference sequence). Trimming shortened V by 4 bases and J by 10 bases, and 8 bases separated the two germline ends. This CDR3 region has 12 residues. CDR3 bases: TGTGCCAGCAGCTCTCTAGCATCACCCCTCCACTTT. It translates to CASSSLASPLHF. Complete variable domain (other parts from reference TRBV7-9 and TRBJ1-6): DTGVSQNPRHKITKRGQNVTFRCDPISEHNRLYWYRQTLGQGPEFLTYFQNEAQLEKSRLLSDRFSAERPKGSFSTLEIQRTEQGDSAMYLCASSSLASPLHFGNGTRLTVT.